Below are 27 T cell receptor beta chains sequenced from a single sample in a study of T cell responses to AZD1222 COVID-19 vaccine. Measured with immunoSEQ multiplex PCR; TCRdb has only the in-frame clones, and not every one. The sample yields roughly 150,000 clones, under 95% seen once. The sequenced sample was peripheral blood, obtained on day 0 of AZD1222 vaccination. These receptors were obtained from an adult in good health.

This clone was observed a single time. J is TRBJ1-1 and V is TRBV2; 7 nucleotides agree with TRBD1. The CDR3 consists of 15 residues. Germline CDR1 SNHLY, CDR2 FYNNEI. With V trimmed by 9 bases and J by 2 bases, 12 bases remained unmatched. The CDR3 region is CARTLTGRKNTEAFF. In DNA, the CDR3 is TGTGCCAGGACCCTGACAGGGCGTAAAAACACTGAAGCTTTCTTT.

This chain links TRBV12-3 or TRBV12-4 with TRBJ1-1, with TRBD1 as a possible D gene (5 bases). The CDR3 is 13 amino acids. V was pared by 7 bases and J by 0 bases, with 9 bases between. The CDR3 sequence: CASMLGLNTEAFF. In DNA form, the CDR3 reads TGTGCCAGCATGCTGGGACTGAACACTGAAGCTTTCTTT.

This clone was seen only a few times. This chain links TRBV5-1 with TRBJ1-5; D possibly corresponds to TRBD1 (6 bases). Germline CDR1 SGHRS, CDR2 YFSETQ. The V end lost 0 bases, the J end lost 3 bases, and 10 bases lay between the germline ends. CDR3 size: 15 residues. CDR3: CASSLEGGPNQPQHF. CDR3 coding DNA: TGCGCCAGCAGCTTGGAGGGGGGACCCAATCAGCCCCAGCATTTT. The entire variable domain, with the rest obtained from reference TRBV5-1 and TRBJ1-5, is as follows: KAGVTQTPRYLIKTRGQQVTLSCSPISGHRSVSWYQQTPGQGLQFLFEYFSETQRNKGNFPGRFSGRQFSNSRSEMNVSTLELGDSALYLCASSLEGGPNQPQHFGDGTRLSIL.

This sequence joins TRBV21-1 and TRBJ2-7. TRBV21-1 is deemed a pseudogene. This CDR3 spans 14 amino acids. The CDR3 DNA follows: TGTGCCAGCAGCCCCCATGGAGGGGGCTACGAGCAGTACTTC. Its translation: CASSPHGGGYEQYF.

This rearrangement joins TRBV30 to TRBJ1-2; 7 bases match TRBD1. Germline-derived CDR1 and CDR2 are GTSNPN and SVGIG (reference sequence). The CDR3 length is 16 residues. The V and J ends lost 1 base and 7 bases, in that order; junction bases with no gene match: 15. The CDR3 DNA reads as TGTGCCTGGAGTGGCCCCACATACGGGACAGCCCGTGGCTACACCTTC. Translating it yields CAWSGPTYGTARGYTF.

This chain links TRBV3-1 (or the pseudogene TRBV3-2) with TRBJ2-2, with 7 nucleotides matching TRBD1. Trimming took 4 bases from V and 0 from J; bases not matched to a gene: 5. This CDR3 is 16 amino acids long. Per the germline V gene, CDR1 is LGHDT and CDR2 is YNNKEL (reference sequence). CDR3 region: CASSPTGQPNTGELFF. CDR3 nucleotides: TGTGCCAGCAGCCCGACGGGACAGCCGAACACCGGGGAGCTGTTTTTT.

The J gene is TRBJ2-5, the V gene TRBV24-1; tentative D call: TRBD1 (5 bases). The V end was cut by 3 bases, the J end by 3 bases, with 16 bases between. The CDR3 covers 16 residues. CDR1 is KGHDR, CDR2 SFDVKD, per germline. This CDR3 reads CATSDGRAWTKETQYF. The CDR3 nucleotides are TGTGCCACCAGTGATGGCCGGGCCTGGACAAAAGAGACCCAGTACTTC.

The CDR3 here is CASSQDTGGRQPQHF. CDR3 coding DNA: TGTGCCAGCAGTCAAGATACGGGCGGCCGACAGCCCCAGCATTTT. The chain uses TRBV7-2 and TRBJ1-5; D not resolved. The CDR3 length is 15 residues. V lost 6 bases to trimming and J lost 7 bases, with 19 bases between them. The germline V gene has CDR1 SGHTA and CDR2 FQGNSA.

The V and J genes are TRBV6-5 and TRBJ2-5; D may be TRBD2 (5 bases). Per the germline V gene, CDR1 is MNHEY and CDR2 is SVGAGI. V was clipped by 8 bases and J by 2 bases, with 12 bases between them. This CDR3 region has 13 residues. In DNA form, the CDR3 reads TGTGCCAGCGGAGGACGGAAACAAGAGACCCAGTACTTC. Protein: CASGGRKQETQYF.

V is TRBV5-1 and J is TRBJ2-7; 11 bases agree with TRBD2. CDR3 length: 18 residues. From germline, CDR1 is SGHRS and CDR2 YFSETQ. The J segment lost 6 bases and the V segment lost 3 bases, leaving 17 bases of the junction unmatched. The CDR3 sequence is CASSWDPATSGTRSEQYF. Written as DNA, the CDR3 is TGCGCCAGCAGCTGGGACCCGGCGACTAGCGGGACTAGATCCGAGCAGTACTTC.

V and J are TRBV28 and TRBJ1-2, with 9 bases identical to TRBD1. V dropped 2 bases and J dropped 7; count of bases not matched to a gene: 5. Germline lookup yields CDR1 MDHEN and CDR2 SYDVKM. CDR3 size: 14 residues. The CDR3 reads CASSLRDREGGYTF. The CDR3 coding sequence is TGTGCCAGCAGTTTACGGGACAGGGAAGGTGGCTACACCTTC.

The chain uses TRBV6-5 and TRBJ1-1; D is unclear. The germline CDR1 and CDR2 sequences are MNHEY and SVGAGI. The V end lost 2 bases, the J end lost 8 bases, and 12 bases lay between the germline ends. CDR3 length equals 13 residues. CDR3 sequence (DNA): TGTGCCAGCAGTTACGGCAGGTCCCTCGAAGCTTTCTTT. Its protein is CASSYGRSLEAFF.

The V call is TRBV2, the J call TRBJ2-3; D is ambiguous. V lost 1 base and J 2 bases, leaving 13 bases between the germline ends. Germline V CDR1 and CDR2: SNHLY, FYNNEI. This CDR3 is built from 16 residues. The CDR3 spells CASSEGIDGPTDTQYF. The CDR3 DNA reads TGTGCCAGCAGTGAAGGGATTGACGGCCCCACAGATACGCAGTATTTT.

The chain employs TRBV15 and TRBJ1-1; D is ambiguous. The germline gives CDR1 LNHNV, CDR2 YYDKDF (reference sequence). V was pared by 3 bases and J by 11 bases, with 13 bases between. The CDR3 has 12 amino acids. The CDR3 region is CATSRGGRGAFF. The CDR3 DNA is TGTGCCACCAGCAGGGGTGGGCGCGGGGCTTTCTTT.

V gene TRBV28 combines with J gene TRBJ1-6, with TRBD1 as a possible D gene (5 bases). Per germline, CDR1 MDHEN and CDR2 SYDVKM. The CDR3 has 14 amino acids. V lost 2 bases and J 10 bases, leaving 12 bases between the germline ends. The CDR3 DNA reads as TGTGCCAGCAGTTTAAGCAGGGTAGGGTCACCCCTCCACTTT. Translating it yields CASSLSRVGSPLHF.

This clone was counted a few times. This rearrangement joins TRBV28 to TRBJ2-1; 9 nucleotides agree with TRBD1. The CDR3 is 15 amino acids. Per the germline V gene, CDR1 is MDHEN and CDR2 is SYDVKM. V trimming: 5 bases; J trimming: 2 bases; junction bases outside the gene matches: 4. The CDR3 DNA reads as TGTGCCAGCAGTCCTGGGACAGGGCCCTACAATGAGCAGTTCTTC. It translates to CASSPGTGPYNEQFF.

The chain employs TRBV3-1 (or the pseudogene TRBV3-2) and TRBJ1-2; TRBD1 aligns across 8 bases. There are 15 residues in the CDR3. V shed 4 bases, J shed 2 bases, and the junction held 6 bases outside the gene matches. In germline, CDR1 is LGHDT, CDR2 YNNKEL (reference sequence). The CDR3 DNA reads as TGTGCCAGCAGCCCCCGGACAGGGCCAAACTATGGCTACACCTTC. Translating it yields CASSPRTGPNYGYTF.

This clone occurred once. The genes are TRBV28 and TRBJ2-7; TRBD2 matches at 14 bases. J was trimmed by 4 bases and V by 3 bases; bases with no gene match: 2. This CDR3 region has 15 residues. Looked up from germline, CDR1 is MDHEN and CDR2 is SYDVKM. The CDR3 DNA reads as TGTGCCAGCAGTTTCGGACTAGCGGGAGGTTACGAGCAGTACTTC. Translated: CASSFGLAGGYEQYF.

This clone was recorded a few times. The chain combines TRBV28 with TRBJ1-2; unclear D gene. This CDR3 is built from 12 residues. V dropped 5 bases and J dropped 2 bases, with 6 bases sitting between them. CDR1 and CDR2 from the germline V gene are MDHEN and SYDVKM. CDR3 DNA: TGTGCCAGCAGTCGAAGGAACTATGGCTACACCTTC. It is translated as CASSRRNYGYTF.

The table lists this clone with a few counts. This sequence joins TRBV6-5 and TRBJ2-2; 7 bases agree with TRBD1. The CDR3 consists of 16 residues. From germline, CDR1 is MNHEY and CDR2 SVGAGI. The V segment lost 0 bases and the J segment 8 bases; nucleotides outside the gene matches: 9. In nucleotides, the CDR3 is TGTGCCAGCAGTTACTCGACAGGGTTCAGCCGTGGGGAGCTGTTTTTT. Translating gives CASSYSTGFSRGELFF.

The chain joins TRBV14 to TRBJ2-2, with no clear D. V dropped 3 bases and J dropped 10 bases, with 12 bases sitting between them. This CDR3 is built from 13 residues. Germline CDR1 is SGHDN and CDR2 is FVKESK. CDR3 protein: CASSQRMESELFF. CDR3 nucleotide sequence: TGTGCCAGCAGCCAGCGTATGGAATCGGAGCTGTTTTTT.

This chain joins TRBV28 and TRBJ1-5, with 9 bases that match TRBD1. This CDR3 region has 15 residues. J gave up 6 bases and V 5 bases, and 8 bases lay outside the gene matches. Germline CDR1 reads MDHEN; CDR2 reads SYDVKM. This CDR3 is CASSPGQGFVQPQHF. In nucleotides, the CDR3 is TGTGCCAGCAGTCCGGGACAGGGATTCGTTCAGCCCCAGCATTTT.

This chain connects TRBV5-4 to TRBJ2-1, with D unresolved. Germline values: CDR1 SGHNT, CDR2 YYREEE (reference sequence). Trimming took 0 bases from V and 5 from J, leaving 27 bases between them. The CDR3 totals 20 residues. The CDR3 region is CASSLEVLPPPSSNDNEQFF. The CDR3 coding sequence is TGTGCCAGCAGCTTGGAGGTCCTCCCACCTCCCTCTTCTAATGACAATGAGCAGTTCTTC.

The chain combines TRBV7-2 with TRBJ1-6; no clear D. The CDR3 is made up of 12 amino acids. Germline V gives CDR1 SGHTA, CDR2 FQGNSA. V lost 1 base and J lost 14, with 9 bases in between. CDR3: CASSLDDTTLHF. CDR3 bases: TGTGCCAGCAGCTTAGATGACACTACCCTCCACTTT.

The chain employs TRBV2 and TRBJ2-5; a possible D gene is TRBD1 (5 bases). CDR3 length: 12 amino acids. Germline V CDR1 and CDR2: SNHLY, FYNNEI. Between the trimmed V and J ends, which lost 7 bases and 4 bases, there was a span of 10 bases. The CDR3 sequence is CASKGEGETQYF. The CDR3 DNA follows: TGTGCCAGCAAAGGGGAAGGAGAGACCCAGTACTTC.

The chain couples TRBV28 to TRBJ2-1; 8 nucleotides match TRBD1. Per germline, CDR1 MDHEN and CDR2 SYDVKM. The junction had 10 bases not matched to a gene; V was cut back by 5 bases and J by 7 bases. The CDR3 spans 15 residues. DNA of the CDR3: TGTGCCAGCAGTCCGTACAGGGGGTTAGGTAATGAGCAGTTCTTC. This encodes CASSPYRGLGNEQFF.

Written as DNA, the CDR3 is TGTGCCAGCAGTTACTCTTCGGAGTTTACTGAAGCTTTCTTT. This codes for CASSYSSEFTEAFF. The J gene is TRBJ1-1, the V gene TRBV6-5; D is unclear. The CDR3 totals 14 residues. V lost 0 bases and J lost 5, with 10 bases in between. Germline-derived CDR1 and CDR2 are MNHEY and SVGAGI.